One sample yielded the 12 T cell receptor beta chains listed below, sequenced in a study of blood T cell repertoires in COVID-19 (dated by TCRdb to 2019 to 2021). Library method: the immunoSEQ multiplex PCR assay. What TCRdb holds here is the immuneACCESS table cut down to in-frame rearrangements. Part of the clones is not present; checked against another copy, under half of the missing clones reflect an unresolved V gene, and the others are unexplained. A total of under 550,000 clones appear in this sample, 70% to 90% of them only once. The ten largest clones capture less than 0.95% of the sample. Sequencing used peripheral blood. The receptors stem from a young man with COVID-19, enrolled during active disease.

This clone appeared once. The gene calls are TRBV6-5 and TRBJ2-7; the D gene is possibly TRBD2 (6 bases). Trimming left V 5 bases short and J 2 bases short, with 16 bases between. CDR1 and CDR2 from the germline V gene are MNHEY and SVGAGI. This CDR3 comprises 15 residues. The chain's CDR3 is CASSTRRGRPYEQYF. The CDR3, as DNA: TGTGCCAGCAGTACTCGCCGGGGGAGGCCCTACGAGCAGTACTTC.

J is TRBJ2-5 and V is TRBV5-1; 8 nucleotides match TRBD2. In germline, CDR1 is SGHRS, CDR2 YFSETQ. CDR3 length equals 14 residues. J gave up 2 bases and V 7 bases, and 7 bases lay outside the gene matches. CDR3 coding DNA: TGCGCCAGCGGGCGCGGGACTAGGCAAGAGACCCAGTACTTC. Residues: CASGRGTRQETQYF.

The chain carries TRBV6-5 and TRBJ2-7; possibly TRBD1 for D (6 bases). The germline gives CDR1 MNHEY, CDR2 SVGAGI. The germline V and J ends were trimmed by 8 bases and 1 base, with 15 bases remaining between them. The CDR3 extends over 14 amino acids. The CDR3 here is CASHRDTVSYEQYF. In DNA form, the CDR3 reads TGTGCCAGCCACCGGGACACGGTTTCCTACGAGCAGTACTTC.

The chain employs TRBV25-1 and TRBJ2-5; D uncertain. V was shortened by 1 base and J by 4 bases, with 7 bases between the two germline ends. The CDR3 is 13 residues long. Germline values: CDR1 MGHDK, CDR2 SYGVNS. The CDR3: CASSELSPETQYF. The CDR3 nucleotides are TGTGCCAGCAGTGAATTAAGCCCAGAGACCCAGTACTTC.

This clone was counted once. The chain combines TRBV7-2 with TRBJ2-5; 9 bases align to TRBD1. Germline V CDR1 and CDR2: SGHTA, FQGNSA. This CDR3 region has 15 residues. The trim removed 3 bases at V and 5 bases at J, leaving 7 bases unmatched. In DNA form, the CDR3 reads TGTGCCAGCAGCTTCTTACAGGGGGCGGGGGAGACCCAGTACTTC. It is translated as CASSFLQGAGETQYF.

The table lists this clone with a count of one. The chain employs TRBV3-1 (or the pseudogene TRBV3-2) and TRBJ2-7; D remains ambiguous. V was pared by 0 bases and J by 0 bases, with 12 bases between. The germline gives CDR1 LGHDT, CDR2 YNNKEL (reference sequence). The CDR3 loop spans 16 amino acids. DNA of the CDR3: TGTGCCAGCAGCCAAGATCTTAGCCACTCCTCCTACGAGCAGTACTTC. Its protein product is CASSQDLSHSSYEQYF.

As regards this clone: At one end the junction does not follow the germline gene, possibly because of a read error. The rearrangement uses TRBV19 and TRBJ1-5; D remains unclear. There are 15 residues in the CDR3. Per the germline V gene, CDR1 is LNHDA and CDR2 is SQIVND (reference sequence). CDR3 protein: CASSNGLVENQPQHF. DNA for the CDR3: TGTGCCAGCAGTAACGGACTAGTTGAAAATCAGCCCCAGCATTTT.

The chain uses TRBV12-3 or TRBV12-4 and TRBJ1-5; D is unclear. This CDR3 spans 12 amino acids. V lost 7 bases and J 7 bases, leaving 11 bases between the germline ends. CDR3 in amino acids: CASKSRGQPQHF. The CDR3 DNA reads as TGTGCCAGCAAGAGCCGAGGGCAGCCCCAGCATTTT.

In this sample, this clone turned up a few times. This chain uses TRBV15 with TRBJ2-3, with D possibly being TRBD2 (6 bases). Trimming shortened V by 5 bases and J by 2 bases, and 17 bases separated the two germline ends. The V gene's germline CDR1 is LNHNV and CDR2 YYDKDF (reference sequence). The length of the CDR3 is 16 residues. CDR3 in DNA: TGTGCCACCAGCGGGAACAGGCGGGGTACCACAGATACGCAGTATTTT. Protein: CATSGNRRGTTDTQYF.

This rearrangement joins TRBV6-5 to TRBJ2-7, with D possibly being TRBD1 (6 bases). CDR1 and CDR2 (germline): MNHEY, SVGAGI. This CDR3 has 12 amino acids. The V and J ends lost 6 bases and 3 bases respectively, with 9 bases between them. CDR3 coding DNA: TGTGCCAGCAGGCAGGGGCACTACGAGCAGTACTTC. It yields the protein CASRQGHYEQYF.

The V and J genes are TRBV5-1 and TRBJ2-1; 9 nucleotides align to TRBD2. The CDR3 runs to 16 residues. The germline V gene encodes CDR1 SGHRS and CDR2 YFSETQ. The J segment lost 3 bases and the V segment lost 3 bases, leaving 7 bases of the junction unmatched. CDR3 DNA: TGCGCCAGCAGCTCGACTAGCGGTAAACTCTACAATGAGCAGTTCTTC. This encodes CASSSTSGKLYNEQFF.

This clone was seen just once. The CDR3, as DNA: TGTGCCAGCAGTGAAACAGGGGCAAATTCACCCCTCCACTTT. This translates into CASSETGANSPLHF. The V and J genes are TRBV7-9 and TRBJ1-6, with TRBD1 matching 7 bases. This CDR3 has 14 residues. The germline V gene has CDR1 SEHNR and CDR2 FQNEAQ (reference sequence). J lost 7 bases, V lost 6 bases, and 6 bases had no gene match.